This TCR beta chain originates from a study of T cells after yellow fever vaccination. General study points: The booster response re-showed most primary clones: 96% CD4, around 87% CD8. Some clonotypes, a small share, were shared between CD4 and CD8 compartments.

Trimming cost V 1 base and J 5 bases, with 20 bases left between them. The CDR3 runs to 16 residues. Germline CDR1 is GTSNPN and CDR2 is SVGIG (reference sequence). The sample holds a few counts of this clonotype. Its antigen is undetermined. TCRdb re-derived calls from the 5' RACE reads in MiXCR, one entry per CDR3 protein. The sample comprises 500,000 to 650,000 distinct CDR3 sequences, about a sixth of which are singletons, and approximately 15% rests with the top ten. This TCR came from a man younger than 30 who received the YFV17D yellow fever vaccine. This material consisted of PBMCs, taken 5 to 6 days after the first yellow fever vaccination. This chain connects TRBV30 to TRBJ2-5, with D perhaps being TRBD1 or TRBD2 (5 bases each). The CDR3 protein is CAWSASQRGNVETQYF. CDR3 DNA: TGTGCCTGGAGTGCCTCCCAGAGGGGAAATGTGGAGACCCAGTACTTC.